This T cell receptor (beta chain) was identified in a study of shared clonotypes between healthy human individuals. V trimming: 7 bases; J trimming: 2 bases; junction bases outside the gene matches: 10. The CDR3 contains 15 residues. Germline V gene lookup returns CDR1 SQVTM and CDR2 ANQGSEA. Donors were Caucasian adults residing in Nashville, Tennessee, USA. As regards this clone: Antigen unknown.

Study-wide points: Relative to their counterparts shared across all four donors, non-shared clonotypes exhibited diminished generation probabilities. What limited the represented genetic and exposure-history diversity was the small number of donors. Between a handful of donors, naive CD4 clonotypes were shared at a level of roughly 5.5%.

Only in-frame clones appear in the TCRdb table, and some are missing; sequencing was by immunoSEQ multiplex PCR. The sample contains 740,000 or so clones, roughly 72% of which appear only once. The chain combines TRBV29-1 with TRBJ2-3, with 9 bases that match TRBD1. The specimen was memory CD4+ T cells sorted from blood. Subset noted: CD45RA-negative fraction. The TCR comes from a woman aged 25-40 years in good health. CDR3 in DNA: TGCAGCGCCCACACCGGGACAGGGCTCACAGATACGCAGTATTTT. Its translation is CSAHTGTGLTDTQYF.